This is a list of T cell receptor beta chains from one sample in a study of resident and recirculating memory T cells in vitiligo. The protocol was immunoSEQ multiplex PCR, while the TCRdb copy is restricted to in-frame clones and leaves out a portion. The sample consists of 70,000 to 95,000 clones, roughly nine tenths of them appearing once. Sequencing was performed on blood. The origin of the receptors is a male donor with vitiligo. CDR3s include the opening cysteine and the closing phenylalanine or tryptophan. D genes are given only for firm matches. The listing skips clone size in some rows; elsewhere it reads once, few, many or a size class.

-	-	TRBV11-3	TRBJ2-2	CASSSGQGRSGELFF	TGTGCCAGCAGCTCGGGACAAGGGCGATCCGGGGAGCTGTTTTTT
once	-	TRBV6-1	TRBJ2-7	CASSESPGSPYEQYF	TGTGCCAGCAGTGAATCCCCGGGATCCCCCTACGAGCAGTACTTC
-	TRBD2	TRBV10-3	TRBJ2-1	CAIRTSGTTYNEQFF	TGTGCCATCAGGACTAGCGGGACTACCTACAATGAGCAGTTCTTC
-	-	TRBV4-3	TRBJ2-1	CASSPLAYNEQFF	TGCGCCAGCAGCCCCTTAGCCTACAATGAGCAGTTCTTC
-	-	TRBV7-2	TRBJ1-2	CASSFSSTGANYGYTF	TGTGCCAGCAGCTTTAGCTCGACTGGAGCTAACTATGGCTACACCTTC
-	TRBD1	TRBV7-2	TRBJ1-1	CASSQGGRGTEAFF	TGTGCCAGCAGCCAGGGGGGTAGGGGCACTGAAGCTTTCTTT
-	-	TRBV13	TRBJ1-3	CASSLNPGWSGNTIYF	TGTGCCAGCAGCTTAAACCCAGGGTGGTCTGGAAACACCATATATTTT
-	TRBD1	TRBV5-1	TRBJ2-1	CASSPGTGYRYEQFF	TGCGCCAGCAGCCCGGGGACAGGCTATAGGTATGAGCAGTTCTTC
-	-	TRBV5-6	TRBJ1-2	CASSLTGVYTNYGYTF	TGTGCCAGCAGCTTAACCGGGGTCTATACTAACTATGGCTACACCTTC
-	-	TRBV7-2	TRBJ1-5	CASSFGEEQPQHF	TGTGCCAGCAGCTTTGGGGAGGAGCAGCCCCAGCATTTT
-	TRBD1	TRBV5-4	TRBJ2-2	CASSPGTGWSGELFF	TGTGCCAGCAGCCCAGGGACAGGGTGGTCCGGGGAGCTGTTTTTT
-	TRBD1	TRBV13	TRBJ2-7	CASSTGTGYEQYF	TGTGCCAGCAGCACCGGGACAGGATACGAGCAGTACTTC
once	TRBD2	TRBV7-3	TRBJ2-1	CASSSGLAGYNEQFF	TGTGCCAGCAGCTCGGGACTAGCGGGTTACAATGAGCAGTTCTTC
once	-	TRBV7-8	TRBJ2-1	CASSPPGEQFF	TGTGCCAGCAGCCCTCCAGGTGAGCAGTTCTTC
-	-	TRBV15	TRBJ2-1	CATSRSPGIQFF	TGTGCCACCAGCAGATCCCCCGGTATACAGTTCTTC
-	TRBD2	TRBV28	TRBJ2-7	CASSSPGLVSDEQYF	TGTGCCAGCAGTTCACCGGGACTAGTCTCCGACGAGCAGTACTTC
-	TRBD2	TRBV2	TRBJ2-1	CASRSGLAGGAGGEQFF	TGTGCCAGCAGGTCGGGACTAGCGGGAGGTGCAGGGGGTGAGCAGTTCTTC
-	TRBD2	TRBV19	TRBJ2-1	CASSIVSLAGSLLFF	TGTGCCAGTAGTATAGTATCACTAGCGGGAAGTCTACTGTTCTTC
-	-	TRBV2	TRBJ2-7	CASRFGGYAGSYEQYF	TGTGCCAGCAGATTTGGAGGCTACGCTGGCTCCTACGAGCAGTACTTC
-	TRBD1	TRBV30	TRBJ2-2	CAWSRDRGGGELFF	TGTGCCTGGAGCAGAGACAGGGGCGGGGGGGAGCTGTTTTTT
once	TRBD1	TRBV7-9	TRBJ2-3	CASSLAETGLGTDTQYF	TGTGCCAGCAGCTTAGCGGAGACAGGGTTGGGGACAGATACGCAGTATTTT
-	-	TRBV28	TRBJ1-4	CASREPGGANEKLFF	TGTGCCAGCAGGGAACCGGGGGGGGCTAATGAAAAACTGTTTTTT
-	-	TRBV10-3	TRBJ2-7	CAIRELGRGSYEQYF	TGTGCCATCAGAGAGCTCGGAAGGGGCTCCTACGAGCAGTACTTC
-	TRBD1	TRBV10-3	TRBJ1-2	CAIRVDRVGGYTF	TGTGCCATCAGGGTCGACAGGGTTGGTGGCTACACCTTC
-	-	TRBV7-6	TRBJ1-1	CASSLKIGGATEAFF	TGTGCCAGCAGCTTAAAAATAGGGGGGGCCACTGAAGCTTTCTTT
-	TRBD2	TRBV7-3	TRBJ2-7	CASSLTSDSGGEQYF	TGTGCCAGCAGCTTAACGTCGGACAGCGGGGGCGAGCAGTACTTC
-	-	TRBV10-3	TRBJ1-1	CAISESGGNTEAFF	TGTGCCATCAGTGAGTCGGGGGGGAACACTGAAGCTTTCTTT